This T cell receptor beta chain came from a study of regulatory T cells in long-lasting Graves disease. HTBI primers from iRepertoire and Arm-PCR of CDR3 regions yielded the TCR beta libraries. A single record per CDR3 protein comes from TCRdb applying MiXCR to the multiplex PCR reads. In the table there are roughly 400,000 distinct CDR3 sequences, about 21% of which are singletons. V shed 5 bases, J shed 3 bases, and the junction held 10 bases outside the gene matches. The germline V gene encodes CDR1 SGHTA and CDR2 FQGNSA. There are 15 residues in the CDR3. Concerning this clonotype: Its antigen is not identified.

Time point indicated: persistent/refractory GD, antithyroid drugs over 5 years with positive TRAb. Construction of the TCR library relied on RNA isolated from PBMCs. Study conclusions and caveats: TCR diversity was lower in persistent than newly diagnosed Graves' disease.

Sample: peripheral blood mononuclear cells (PBMCs), taken when the disease was refractory, from a patient treated with antithyroid drugs. The chain couples TRBV7-2 to TRBJ2-7; 7 bases map to TRBD1. The clonotype comes from a female donor with Graves disease. The CDR3 DNA reads TGTGCCAGCAGCCGACGGGACAGCATTTACTACGAGCAGTACTTC. This codes for CASSRRDSIYYEQYF.